Following are 25 T cell receptor beta chains from one sample sequenced in a study of cytomegalovirus exposure and HLA in healthy donors. Data came from immunoSEQ multiplex PCR; TCRdb stores just in-frame clones and leaves some out. Of fewer than 140,000 clones in the sample, 88% were seen once. Sequenced sample: PBMCs. These receptors came from a woman between 18 and 29 years old in good health and CMV-seropositive.

This chain connects TRBV7-2 to TRBJ1-5; no firm D call. The V and J ends lost 1 base and 2 bases respectively, with 9 bases between them. Germline V gene data show CDR1 as SGHTA and CDR2 as FQGNSA. The CDR3 totals 15 residues. This chain's CDR3 is CASSLGGGGNQPQHF. Written as DNA, the CDR3 is TGTGCCAGCAGCTTAGGGGGAGGTGGCAATCAGCCCCAGCATTTT. Full variable domain (missing parts from reference TRBV7-2 and TRBJ1-5): GAGVSQSPSNKVTEKGKDVELRCDPISGHTALYWYRQSLGQGLEFLIYFQGNSAPDKSGLPSDRFSAERTGGSVSTLTIQRTQQEDSAVYLCASSLGGGGNQPQHFGDGTRLSIL.

The rearrangement links TRBV9 to TRBJ2-5; D gene uncertain. Germline V gene data show CDR1 as SGDLS and CDR2 as YYNGEE. Trimming took 0 bases from V and 1 from J, leaving 7 bases between them. The CDR3 has 14 amino acids. The CDR3 DNA reads as TGTGCCAGCAGCGTAGGGCGGAGCCAAGAGACCCAGTACTTC. Amino acids: CASSVGRSQETQYF.

The chain employs TRBV15 and TRBJ2-7; D not certain. CDR3 length equals 14 residues. Germline V gene lookup returns CDR1 LNHNV and CDR2 YYDKDF (reference sequence). Trimming took 5 bases from V and 5 from J, leaving 16 bases between them. For the CDR3, the DNA is TGTGCCACCAGCCTCCAGGCGAGTGACGACGAGCAGTACTTC. The encoded protein is CATSLQASDDEQYF.

The chain has TRBV25-1 and TRBJ1-1; D uncertain. The germline V and J ends were trimmed by 6 bases and 2 bases, with 13 bases remaining between them. CDR3 length: 14 residues. Germline values: CDR1 MGHDK, CDR2 SYGVNS. The CDR3 reads CASRGRISNTEAFF. The CDR3 DNA is TGTGCCAGCAGGGGGAGGATTAGTAACACTGAAGCTTTCTTT. The whole variable domain, remainder taken from reference TRBV25-1 and TRBJ1-1, is EADIYQTPRYLVIGTGKKITLECSQTMGHDKMYWYQQDPGMELHLIHYSYGVNSTEKGDLSSESTVSRIRTEHFPLTLESARPSHTSQYLCASRGRISNTEAFFGQGTRLTVV.

The rearrangement links TRBV6-1 to TRBJ1-1; D is perhaps TRBD1 (5 bases). Germline loops: CDR1 MNHNS, CDR2 SASEGT. The length of the CDR3 is 15 residues. Trimming left V 0 bases short and J 0 bases short, with 8 bases between. The CDR3 spells CASSEAGAVNTEAFF. The CDR3 coding sequence is TGTGCCAGCAGTGAAGCAGGGGCAGTGAACACTGAAGCTTTCTTT.

A single count supports this clone. The rearrangement links TRBV7-2 to TRBJ1-2, with TRBD1 as a possible D gene (6 bases). V shed 5 bases and J shed 4 bases, with 26 bases lying between them. Germline loops: CDR1 SGHTA, CDR2 FQGNSA. The CDR3 covers 18 residues. This CDR3 reads CASSLSVQPRDISYGYTF. Here the CDR3 DNA reads TGTGCCAGCAGCCTAAGTGTCCAGCCTCGGGACATTTCCTATGGCTACACCTTC.

This clone occurred a few times. The CDR3: CASSLMRSDEQYV. DNA of the CDR3: TGTGCCAGCAGCTTAATGAGGTCAGACGAGCAGTACGTC. This chain connects TRBV7-9 to TRBJ2-7; D is ambiguous. This CDR3 has 13 amino acids. From germline, CDR1 is SEHNR and CDR2 FQNEAQ (reference sequence). V gave up 2 bases and J gave up 5 bases, with 10 bases separating them.

V is TRBV29-1 and J is TRBJ1-3, with 9 bases aligning to TRBD1. Germline V gene data show CDR1 as SQVTM and CDR2 as ANQGSEA. CDR3 length: 13 amino acids. Trimming cost V 7 bases and J 4 bases; bases outside gene matches: 5. For the CDR3, the DNA is TGCAGCGGAGGGACAGGGACCGGAAACACCATATATTTT. Translation gives CSGGTGTGNTIYF.

This clone was observed a single time. The rearrangement links TRBV11-3 to TRBJ2-3; 8 positions agree with TRBD2. Germline V gene lookup returns CDR1 SGHNT and CDR2 YENEEA. Trimming at V came to 3 bases and at J to 4 bases, leaving 6 bases not matched to a gene. The CDR3 is 15 residues long. This CDR3 is CASSLGGTRADTQYF. For the CDR3, the DNA is TGTGCCAGCAGCTTGGGTGGGACTAGGGCAGATACGCAGTATTTT.

The V and J genes are TRBV10-3 and TRBJ2-5; possible D gene TRBD1, 6 bases. CDR3 length equals 16 residues. In germline, CDR1 is ENHRY, CDR2 SYGVKD. V lost 2 bases to trimming and J lost 2 bases, with 15 bases between them. As DNA, the CDR3 is TGTGCCATCAGTGAGCCAGGGGAACGGGTGCAAGAGACCCAGTACTTC. Translation gives CAISEPGERVQETQYF.

For this clone: This CDR3 is also generated by other DNA sequences in the sample. The chain recombines TRBV27 with TRBJ2-1; D is perhaps TRBD2 (7 bases). The ends were cut back, 5 bases at V and 4 bases at J, with 9 bases in the middle. This CDR3 comprises 13 residues. Germline V lookup: CDR1 MNHEY, CDR2 SMNVEV (reference sequence). CDR3 bases: TGTGCCAGCAGTAGGGGGGGTTACAATGAGCAGTTCTTC. Translation: CASSRGGYNEQFF.

The V and J genes are TRBV9 and TRBJ2-1; TRBD2 matches at 10 bases. This CDR3 contains 15 residues. CDR1 SGDLS and CDR2 YYNGEE come from the germline V gene. V was pared by 0 bases and J by 6 bases, with 3 bases of the junction left unmatched. CDR3 in DNA: TGTGCCAGCAGCGTAGGAGCGGGGGGGTCCAATGAGCAGTTCTTC. As protein: CASSVGAGGSNEQFF.

This CDR3 reads CASRFSGTVNTEAFF. The CDR3 bases are TGTGCCAGCAGGTTCTCCGGGACAGTCAACACTGAAGCTTTCTTT. The genes are TRBV27 and TRBJ1-1; 7 bases align to TRBD1. CDR1 is MNHEY, CDR2 SMNVEV, per germline (reference sequence). The CDR3 consists of 15 residues. The V and J ends lost 6 bases and 2 bases, in that order; junction bases with no gene match: 9.

The genes are TRBV29-1 and TRBJ1-2, with 9 bases fitting TRBD1. Germline values: CDR1 SQVTM, CDR2 ANQGSEA. The junction had 8 bases not matched to a gene; V was cut back by 7 bases and J by 8 bases. The CDR3 runs to 12 residues. The CDR3 DNA reads as TGCAGCGAGGGGACAGGGTTCGGGGGCTACACCTTC. Amino acids: CSEGTGFGGYTF.

This clone was seen a single time. V and J are TRBV4-1 and TRBJ2-7, with 13 bases fitting TRBD2. Germline V gene data show CDR1 as MGHRA and CDR2 as YSYEKL. J gave up 2 bases and V 2 bases, and 3 bases lay outside the gene matches. CDR3 length equals 16 residues. The CDR3 DNA reads as TGCGCCAGCAGCCAATCGGGACTAGCGGGGACCTACGAGCAGTACTTC. This encodes CASSQSGLAGTYEQYF.

J is TRBJ2-6 and V is TRBV5-6, with a tentative D call TRBD2 (5 bases). V lost 4 bases and J 0 bases, leaving 8 bases between the germline ends. The CDR3 runs 15 residues. CDR1 and CDR2 (germline): SGHDT, YYEEEE. CDR3 residues: CASSADFSGANVLTF. DNA for the CDR3: TGTGCCAGCAGCGCGGACTTCTCTGGGGCCAACGTCCTGACTTTC.

The rearrangement uses TRBV4-1 and TRBJ1-1; 10 bases are shared with TRBD1. Per the germline V gene, CDR1 is MGHRA and CDR2 is YSYEKL. The CDR3 consists of 17 residues. J lost 3 bases, V lost 4 bases, and 11 bases had no gene match. CDR3 sequence reads: CASSPETWTGGYTEAFF. The CDR3, as DNA: TGCGCCAGCAGCCCTGAGACATGGACAGGGGGGTACACTGAAGCTTTCTTT.

V usage is TRBV18 and J usage is TRBJ1-5, with 7 nucleotides matching TRBD1. Germline lookup yields CDR1 KGHSH and CDR2 LQKENI. The CDR3 runs to 15 residues. The junction had 7 bases not matched to a gene; V was cut back by 6 bases and J by 2 bases. The CDR3 region is CASSPTGRRNQPQHF. The CDR3 coding sequence is TGTGCCAGCTCCCCGACAGGGAGACGCAATCAGCCCCAGCATTTT. The full variable domain, completed using reference TRBV18 and TRBJ1-5, is NAGVMQNPRHLVRRRGQEARLRCSPMKGHSHVYWYRQLPEEGLKFMVYLQKENIIDESGMPKERFSAEFPKEGPSILRIQQVVRGDSAAYFCASSPTGRRNQPQHFGDGTRLSIL.

This chain connects TRBV7-9 to TRBJ1-5, with D perhaps TRBD1 (6 bases). Germline CDR1 SEHNR, CDR2 FQNEAQ (reference sequence). Trimming shortened V by 2 bases and J by 0 bases, and 8 bases separated the two germline ends. This CDR3 is 15 amino acids long. CDR3 coding DNA: TGTGCCAGCAGCTTACAGGGGAATAGCAATCAGCCCCAGCATTTT. It yields the protein CASSLQGNSNQPQHF.

The chain joins TRBV12-5 to TRBJ1-1; D possibly corresponds to TRBD1 (5 bases). The CDR3 length is 14 residues. Germline loops: CDR1 LGHNT, CDR2 FRNRAP. V gave up 2 bases and J gave up 4 bases, with 11 bases separating them. CDR3 region: CASGLWGEGTEAFF. The CDR3, as DNA: TGTGCTAGTGGTTTGTGGGGGGAAGGCACTGAAGCTTTCTTT.

The genes are TRBV15 and TRBJ1-4; 7 nucleotides agree with TRBD1. With V trimmed by 1 base and J by 7 bases, 6 bases remained unmatched. The germline gives CDR1 LNHNV, CDR2 YYDKDF (reference sequence). The CDR3 totals 15 residues. The CDR3 loop reads CATSRGQGRSEKLFF. The DNA for the CDR3 is TGTGCCACCAGCAGAGGACAGGGTCGGTCTGAAAAACTGTTTTTT. The complete variable domain, with remaining parts taken from reference TRBV15 and TRBJ1-4, reads DAMVIQNPRYQVTQFGKPVTLSCSQTLNHNVMYWYQQKSSQAPKLLFHYYDKDFNNEADTPDNFQSRRPNTSFCFLDIRSPGLGDTAMYLCATSRGQGRSEKLFFGSGTQLSVL.

The CDR3 DNA reads TGCGCCAGCAGCACCGGGACAGCTTATGGCTACACCTTC. It specifies CASSTGTAYGYTF. This chain links TRBV5-1 with TRBJ1-2; TRBD1 aligns across 7 bases. The junction had 5 bases not matched to a gene; V was cut back by 4 bases and J by 5 bases. Germline values: CDR1 SGHRS, CDR2 YFSETQ. This CDR3 region has 13 residues.

The rearrangement uses TRBV28 and TRBJ1-6, with TRBD1 matching 7 bases. Per germline, CDR1 MDHEN and CDR2 SYDVKM. This CDR3 is built from 14 residues. Unmatched junction bases numbered 5, after V lost 5 bases and J lost 7 bases. CDR3 bases: TGTGCCAGCAGTCCCTCGGACAGGAATTCACCCCTCCACTTT. Its protein is CASSPSDRNSPLHF. The full variable domain, in which reference TRBV28 and TRBJ1-6 provide the parts outside the CDR3, is DVKVTQSSRYLVKRTGEKVFLECVQDMDHENMFWYRQDPGLGLRLIYFSYDVKMKEKGDIPEGYSVSREKKERFSLILESASTNQTSMYLCASSPSDRNSPLHFGNGTRLTVT.

The rearrangement uses TRBV2 and TRBJ1-1; D gene uncertain. Trimming pared 7 bases from V and 0 bases from J, leaving 9 bases between. The V gene's germline CDR1 is SNHLY and CDR2 FYNNEI. This CDR3 spans 13 amino acids. The CDR3 loop reads CASMTPMNTEAFF. The CDR3 DNA reads TGTGCCAGCATGACTCCTATGAACACTGAAGCTTTCTTT.

V usage is TRBV10-3 and J usage is TRBJ1-1; TRBD1 matches 8 bases. The V segment lost 5 bases and the J segment 4 bases; nucleotides outside the gene matches: 9. Germline CDR1 and CDR2: ENHRY and SYGVKD. The CDR3 totals 15 residues. Written as DNA, the CDR3 is TGTGCCATCAGTAAAGACAGGGGCCATGGCACTGAAGCTTTCTTT. It translates to CAISKDRGHGTEAFF.